The rows below give T cell receptor beta chains drawn from one sample of a study of CD8 T cells in ankylosing spondylitis. TCRdb ran MiXCR on the 5' RACE reads and lists one entry per CDR3 protein. The sample carries approximately 400,000 distinct CDR3 sequences, about 25% recorded once. Sequenced: blood, either unsorted or a sorted T cell fraction (not recorded which). The receptor set was obtained from a male donor with ankylosing spondylitis. CDR3s include the opening cysteine and the closing phenylalanine or tryptophan. A D gene is named only where the DNA matches it firmly. Part of the rows lack a size; the others show once, few, many or a class for expanded clones.

j_call d_call v_call clone_size cdr3_length cdr3_aa cdr3_nt
TRBJ1-4 - TRBV20-1 many 13 CSASRALNEKLFF TGCAGTGCTAGCAGGGCCCTAAATGAAAAACTGTTTTTT
TRBJ1-6 - TRBV20-1 - 13 CSASADYNSPLHF TGCAGTGCTAGTGCCGATTATAATTCACCCCTCCACTTT
TRBJ1-2 TRBD1 TRBV7-2 - 15 CASTSKEGGGYGYTF TGTGCCAGCACCTCTAAGGAAGGGGGCGGCTATGGCTACACCTTC
TRBJ1-3 - TRBV20-1 once 14 CSAKEGTAGNTIYF TGCAGTGCTAAGGAGGGGACGGCGGGAAACACCATATATTTT
TRBJ2-7 - TRBV12-3/TRBV12-4 - 12 CASSSLGYEQYF TGTGCCAGCAGTAGCCTGGGGTACGAGCAGTACTTC
TRBJ2-1 - TRBV6-5 few 15 CASSSGGPMGNEQFF TGTGCCAGCAGTTCAGGGGGGCCGATGGGGAATGAGCAGTTCTTC
TRBJ2-1 - TRBV10-1 - 15 CASSGRAARGNEQFF TGCGCCAGCAGTGGGCGAGCGGCCCGAGGTAATGAGCAGTTCTTC
TRBJ1-2 - TRBV5-1 - 14 CASSPTGKDYGYTF TGCGCCAGCAGCCCTACCGGCAAAGACTATGGCTACACCTTC
TRBJ2-7 - TRBV6-1 - 15 CASTLDGRLSYEQYF TGTGCCAGCACCCTAGACGGCCGCCTCTCCTACGAGCAGTACTTC
TRBJ1-1 - TRBV3-1 - 16 CASSQAFGRANTEAFF TGTGCCAGCAGCCAAGCATTCGGCAGGGCCAACACTGAAGCTTTCTTT
TRBJ2-2 - TRBV7-9 - 16 CASSFGRGTNTGELFF TGTGCCAGCAGCTTCGGTCGGGGGACGAACACCGGGGAGCTGTTTTTT
TRBJ1-2 - TRBV19 - 16 CASSIDGPGSSYGYTF TGTGCCAGTAGTATAGATGGGCCGGGATCGAGCTATGGCTACACCTTC
TRBJ2-3 TRBD2 TRBV20-1 few 13 CSARSGSYYTQYF TGCAGTGCCCGTAGCGGGAGTTATTATACGCAGTATTTT
TRBJ1-5 TRBD1 TRBV30 - 12 CAWGQGEQPQHF TGTGCCTGGGGACAGGGAGAGCAGCCCCAGCATTTT
TRBJ2-2 TRBD2 TRBV20-1 - 16 CSASAKRGDSTGELFF TGCAGTGCTAGCGCGAAGCGGGGGGATTCCACCGGGGAGCTGTTTTTT
TRBJ2-5 - TRBV15 - 15 CATSSRGGSQETQYF TGTGCCACCAGCTCGCGTGGAGGGTCCCAAGAGACCCAGTACTTC
TRBJ2-1 TRBD1 TRBV11-2 - 17 CASSSILRTGGYNEQFF TGTGCCAGCAGCTCTATCCTGAGGACAGGGGGTTACAATGAGCAGTTCTTC
TRBJ2-3 - TRBV20-1 - 12 CSAPQGTDTQYF TGCAGTGCTCCCCAGGGCACAGATACGCAGTATTTT
TRBJ2-1 - TRBV11-3 few 14 CASSLGGAQYEQFF TGTGCCAGCAGCTTAGGGGGGGCGCAGTATGAGCAGTTCTTC
TRBJ2-7 - TRBV11-2 - 15 CASSLGPGSSYEQYF TGTGCCAGCAGCTTAGGACCGGGTAGCTCCTACGAGCAGTACTTC
TRBJ1-5 - TRBV6-1 - 15 CASSPSGPRGQPQHF TGTGCCAGCAGTCCTTCGGGACCGAGGGGGCAGCCCCAGCATTTT
TRBJ2-5 TRBD2 TRBV11-2 - 19 CASSLSTWGVAGNQETQYF TGTGCCAGCAGCTTGTCAACCTGGGGGGTAGCGGGCAACCAAGAGACCCAGTACTTC
TRBJ2-7 - TRBV12-3/TRBV12-4 - 11 CASSPNNLQYF TGTGCCAGCAGTCCCAACAACTTACAGTACTTC
TRBJ1-2 - TRBV12-3/TRBV12-4 few 14 CASSFQGRGYGYTF TGTGCCAGCAGTTTCCAGGGCCGGGGGTATGGCTACACCTTC
TRBJ2-1 - TRBV7-7 few 13 CASSWALGNEQFF TGTGCCAGCAGCTGGGCTTTGGGGAATGAGCAGTTCTTC
TRBJ1-2 TRBD1 TRBV7-9 - 12 CASSWDRTGYTF TGTGCCAGCAGCTGGGACAGGACGGGCTACACCTTC
TRBJ2-2 TRBD2 TRBV10-3 few 19 CATREVGGRPNTNTGELFF TGTGCCACCCGGGAGGTTGGCGGGAGGCCTAACACGAACACCGGGGAGCTGTTTTTT
TRBJ1-6 - TRBV5-4 - 16 CASSLGGAVYNSPLHF TGTGCCAGCAGCTTGGGGGGGGCCGTGTATAATTCACCCCTCCACTTT
TRBJ1-1 TRBD1 TRBV10-3 - 15 CAISGGQSMNTEAFF TGTGCCATCAGTGGGGGACAGAGTATGAACACTGAAGCTTTCTTT
TRBJ1-1 - TRBV20-1 many 14 CSASFGGRGTEAFF TGCAGTGCTAGTTTCGGGGGGCGCGGGACTGAAGCTTTCTTT
TRBJ2-5 TRBD1 TRBV29-1 few 11 CSAGTVGTQYF TGCAGCGCCGGGACAGTCGGGACCCAGTACTTC
TRBJ2-3 - TRBV5-1 many 16 CASSSLGSPAPDTQYF TGCGCCAGCAGCTCCTTGGGCTCCCCGGCCCCAGATACGCAGTATTTT
TRBJ1-4 - TRBV4-1 - 13 CASSQEVWEKLFF TGCGCCAGCAGCCAAGAAGTGTGGGAAAAACTGTTTTTT
TRBJ2-1 TRBD2 TRBV20-1 - 17 CSARGIAGLAEDNEQFF TGCAGTGCTAGAGGGATTGCCGGCCTAGCGGAAGACAATGAGCAGTTCTTC
TRBJ1-1 TRBD1 TRBV12-3/TRBV12-4 - 13 CASENRGVTEAFF TGTGCCAGCGAGAACAGGGGGGTCACTGAAGCTTTCTTT
TRBJ2-3 - TRBV20-1 - 15 CSARGSEQITDTQYF TGCAGTGCTAGGGGTAGCGAACAAATCACAGATACGCAGTATTTT
TRBJ1-5 - TRBV29-1 few 14 CSVTDHGHNQPQHF TGCAGCGTTACCGACCACGGGCACAATCAGCCCCAGCATTTT
TRBJ2-1 - TRBV29-1 few 12 CSVVEGYNEQFF TGCAGCGTTGTAGAGGGGTACAATGAGCAGTTCTTC
TRBJ1-2 - TRBV2 few 13 CASGQGGNYGYTF TGTGCCAGCGGACAAGGGGGAAACTATGGCTACACCTTC
TRBJ1-4 - TRBV21-1 - 15 CASSKLKTDREKLFF TGTGCCAGCAGCAAACTAAAGACGGACCGAGAAAAACTGTTTTTT
TRBJ2-2 - TRBV12-3/TRBV12-4 - 15 CASSQDGRSTGELFF TGTGCCAGCAGTCAAGACGGACGATCCACCGGGGAGCTGTTTTTT
TRBJ2-7 TRBD2 TRBV7-2 few 15 CASSLRLAGPYEQYF TGTGCCAGCAGCTTACGGCTAGCGGGACCCTACGAGCAGTACTTC
TRBJ1-2 - TRBV12-3/TRBV12-4 - 16 CASSLGTRRGNYGYTF TGTGCCAGCAGTTTAGGAACCAGAAGGGGTAACTATGGCTACACCTTC
TRBJ1-1 - TRBV5-1 - 15 CASSLNEIGHTEAFF TGCGCCAGCAGCTTGAACGAGATAGGCCACACTGAAGCTTTCTTT
TRBJ2-1 - TRBV5-1 few 16 CASSLAFMSSYNEQFF TGCGCCAGCAGCTTGGCCTTCATGAGCTCCTACAATGAGCAGTTCTTC
TRBJ1-3 - TRBV7-2 few 12 CASSYSGNTIYF TGTGCCAGCAGCTACTCTGGAAACACCATATATTTT
TRBJ1-5 TRBD1 TRBV29-1 few 15 CSVVGGQGSNQPQHF TGCAGCGTTGTAGGCGGACAGGGGAGCAATCAGCCCCAGCATTTT
TRBJ2-7 TRBD2 TRBV5-1 few 14 CASTAEAGVYEQYF TGCGCCAGTACGGCGGAGGCGGGAGTTTACGAGCAGTACTTC